These 13 T cell receptor beta chains were all obtained from the same sample, sequenced in a study of blood T cells in healthy people across ages. A second roughly 6 to 12 cycle PCR used barcoded and J-beta primers. TCRdb itself ran the 5' RACE reads through MiXCR, one entry per CDR3 protein. Of about a million distinct CDR3 sequences listed, under 50% are singletons. Material for sequencing was blood. These receptors were taken from a man aged 25-40 years in good health.

The rearrangement uses TRBV12-3 or TRBV12-4 and TRBJ1-4; D not certain. V shed 5 bases and J shed 8 bases, with 12 bases lying between them. The CDR3 has 13 amino acids. The CDR3 reads CASSTHNSEKLFF. In DNA, the CDR3 is TGTGCCAGCAGTACCCATAACAGCGAAAAACTGTTTTTT.

V gene TRBV12-3 or TRBV12-4 combines with J gene TRBJ1-4, with 7 bases fitting TRBD1. CDR3 length equals 15 residues. Trimming at V came to 6 bases and at J to 0 bases, leaving 4 bases not matched to a gene. CDR3 nucleotide sequence: TGTGCCAGCAGGGCCGGACAGGCAACTAATGAAAAACTGTTTTTT. Amino acids: CASRAGQATNEKLFF.

CDR3 region: CASTPAANFYGYTF. The CDR3 region has the DNA TGTGCCAGCACCCCGGCGGCAAACTTCTATGGCTACACCTTC. This chain connects TRBV7-9 to TRBJ1-2; unclear D gene. Germline CDR1 is SEHNR and CDR2 is FQNEAQ (reference sequence). Trimming stripped 7 bases from V and 4 bases from J, with 16 bases between. The CDR3 is 14 amino acids.

This sequence joins TRBV29-1 and TRBJ2-7; D possibly matches TRBD1 or TRBD2 (5 bases each). In germline, CDR1 is SQVTM, CDR2 ANQGSEA. V was trimmed by 7 bases and J by 5 bases, leaving 15 bases between them. CDR3 size: 12 residues. CDR3 coding DNA: TGCAGCGCCGGACGAGGGGCCAACGAGCAGTACTTC. This translates into CSAGRGANEQYF.

The rearrangement uses TRBV4-3 and TRBJ2-5; 8 bases map to TRBD1. CDR1 LGHNA and CDR2 YSLEER come from the germline V gene. The CDR3 loop spans 16 amino acids. After removal of 0 bases from V and 5 bases from J, the junction contained 8 bases not matched to a gene. In nucleotides, the CDR3 is TGCGCCAGCAGCCAAGAATGGCAGGGGGCTTTTGAGACCCAGTACTTC. Protein: CASSQEWQGAFETQYF.

This clonotype was picked up a small number of times. The chain is built from TRBV9 and TRBJ1-6; 7 bases are a match to TRBD1. The CDR3 is 16 residues long. Germline V CDR1 and CDR2: SGDLS, YYNGEE. V was pared by 0 bases and J by 5 bases, with 5 bases of the junction left unmatched. CDR3 region: CASSVDGGTDNSPLHF. CDR3 nucleotide sequence: TGTGCCAGCAGCGTAGATGGAGGGACAGATAATTCACCCCTCCACTTT. The variable domain in full, completed from reference TRBV9 and TRBJ1-6, reads DSGVTQTPKHLITATGQRVTLRCSPRSGDLSVYWYQQSLDQGLQFLIQYYNGEERAKGNILERFSAQQFPDLHSELNLSSLELGDSALYFCASSVDGGTDNSPLHFGNGTRLTVT.

This clonotype showed up many times. V and J are TRBV5-1 and TRBJ2-5; no clear D. Germline values: CDR1 SGHRS, CDR2 YFSETQ. Trimming left V 5 bases short and J 0 bases short, with 8 bases between. This CDR3 contains 13 residues. CDR3 in DNA: TGCGCCAGCAGTCGGCCCTACCAAGAGACCCAGTACTTC. Protein sequence: CASSRPYQETQYF.

CDR3 coding DNA: TGTGCCAGCAGCCCGGGACTAGCGGACACCGGGGAGCTGTTTTTT. This translates into CASSPGLADTGELFF. V and J are TRBV3-1 and TRBJ2-2, with TRBD2 matching 11 bases. CDR3 length equals 15 residues. The germline CDR1 and CDR2 sequences are LGHDT and YNNKEL (reference sequence). V was pared by 4 bases and J by 3 bases, with 1 base of the junction left unmatched.

The V call is TRBV28, the J call TRBJ1-2; no firm D call. The CDR3 spans 13 residues. Trimming removed 1 base from V and 6 bases from J, with 9 bases in between. Germline V gives CDR1 MDHEN, CDR2 SYDVKM. The CDR3 spells CASSLLRLDGYTF. In DNA form, the CDR3 reads TGTGCCAGCAGTTTATTAAGGTTGGATGGCTACACCTTC.

This chain connects TRBV6-1 to TRBJ2-7; D is possibly TRBD1 (6 bases). The CDR3 consists of 15 residues. CDR1 and CDR2 (germline): MNHNS, SASEGT. The V end was cut by 0 bases, the J end by 12 bases, with 21 bases between. In DNA form, the CDR3 reads TGTGCCAGCAGTGAAGCGTTGGTGTACAGGGCTTCGCCGTACTTC. It translates to CASSEALVYRASPYF.

This clonotype is a singleton in its sample. V and J are TRBV12-3 or TRBV12-4 and TRBJ2-3; D remains ambiguous. The length of the CDR3 is 15 residues. The V gene lost 4 bases and the J gene lost 0 bases, with 11 bases spanning the gap. As DNA, the CDR3 is TGTGCCAGCAGTTGGGCGAAGACTAGCACAGATACGCAGTATTTT. Translating it yields CASSWAKTSTDTQYF.

The chain carries TRBV29-1 and TRBJ2-5; D not resolved. Trimming took off 7 bases at V and 1 base at J, with 16 bases between the two ends. Germline V gene lookup returns CDR1 SQVTM and CDR2 ANQGSEA. This CDR3 has 14 residues. This chain's CDR3 is CSALVLEPQETQYF. The CDR3 region has the DNA TGCAGCGCACTCGTACTCGAGCCCCAAGAGACCCAGTACTTC.

This clonotype showed up many times. V is TRBV4-2 and J is TRBJ2-3; maybe TRBD2 (6 bases). Germline V gene lookup returns CDR1 LGHNA and CDR2 YNFKEQ. This CDR3 contains 14 residues. V was clipped by 4 bases and J by 0 bases, with 8 bases between them. Here the CDR3 reads CASSRGTSTDTQYF. The CDR3 DNA sequence: TGTGCCAGCAGCCGGGGGACTAGCACAGATACGCAGTATTTT.